This T cell receptor beta chain was obtained from a study of shared clonotypes between healthy human individuals. Produced via immunoSEQ multiplex PCR; TCRdb's table is partial and in-frame only. The sample includes hundreds of thousands of clones, 90% to 97% of them seen just once. Overall study findings and caveats: The authors sampled blood alone, and tissue repertoires likely differ.

Naive-designated CD8 cells lacked CD45RO, were positively enriched for CCR7, and omitted terminally differentiated effector memory CD45RA+ cells. Remarks on this clone: The antigen remains unidentified.

From germline, CDR1 is MNHNY and CDR2 SVGAGI (reference sequence). CDR3 length equals 15 residues. V gave up 5 bases and J gave up 3 bases, with 17 bases separating them. This chain connects TRBV6-6 to TRBJ2-7, with D hard to call. This clonotype was obtained from a man in his thirties or forties in good health. The sample was naive CD8+ T cells sorted from blood. This CDR3 is CASSPRILADYEQYF. The CDR3 region has the DNA TGTGCCAGCAGTCCACGGATATTGGCTGACTACGAGCAGTACTTC.